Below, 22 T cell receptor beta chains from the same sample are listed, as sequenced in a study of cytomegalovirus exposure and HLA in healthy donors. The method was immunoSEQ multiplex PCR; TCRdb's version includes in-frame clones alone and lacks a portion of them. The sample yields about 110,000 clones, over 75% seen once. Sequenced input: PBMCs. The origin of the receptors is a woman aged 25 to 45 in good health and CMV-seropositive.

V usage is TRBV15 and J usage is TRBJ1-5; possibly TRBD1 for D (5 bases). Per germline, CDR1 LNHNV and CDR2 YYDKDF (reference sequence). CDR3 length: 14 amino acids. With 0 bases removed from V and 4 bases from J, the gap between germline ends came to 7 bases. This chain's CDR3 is CATSRDRDNQPQHF. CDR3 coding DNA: TGTGCCACCAGCAGAGACAGGGATAATCAGCCCCAGCATTTT.

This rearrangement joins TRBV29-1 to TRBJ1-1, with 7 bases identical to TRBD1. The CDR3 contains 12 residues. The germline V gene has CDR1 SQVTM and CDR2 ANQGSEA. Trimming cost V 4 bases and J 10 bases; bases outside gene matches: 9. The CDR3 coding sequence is TGCAGCGTTGCCGGGAAGGGGGCTTCAGCTTTCTTT. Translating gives CSVAGKGASAFF. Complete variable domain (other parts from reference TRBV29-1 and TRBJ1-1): SAVISQKPSRDICQRGTSLTIQCQVDSQVTMMFWYRQQPGQSLTLIATANQGSEATYESGFVIDKFPISRPNLTFSTLTVSNMSPEDSSIYLCSVAGKGASAFFGQGTRLTVV.

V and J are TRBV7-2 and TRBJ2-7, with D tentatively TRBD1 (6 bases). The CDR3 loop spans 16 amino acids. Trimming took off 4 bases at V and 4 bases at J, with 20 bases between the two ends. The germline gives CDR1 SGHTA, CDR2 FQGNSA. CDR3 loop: CASSSLGQRTAYEQYF. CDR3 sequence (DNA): TGTGCCAGCAGCTCCCTGGGCCAAAGGACAGCTTACGAGCAGTACTTC.

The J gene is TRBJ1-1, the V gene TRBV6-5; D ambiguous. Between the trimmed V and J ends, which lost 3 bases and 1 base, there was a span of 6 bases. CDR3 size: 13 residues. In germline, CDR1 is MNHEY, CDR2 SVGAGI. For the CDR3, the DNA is TGTGCCAGCAGTTATGGGAGGAACACTGAAGCTTTCTTT. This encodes CASSYGRNTEAFF.

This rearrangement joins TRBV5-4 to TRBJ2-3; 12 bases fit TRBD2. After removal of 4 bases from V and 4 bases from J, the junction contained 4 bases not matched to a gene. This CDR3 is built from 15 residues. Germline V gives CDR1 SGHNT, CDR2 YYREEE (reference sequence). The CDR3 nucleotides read TGTGCCAGCAGCCGGACTAGCGGGATTGCAGATACGCAGTATTTT. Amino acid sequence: CASSRTSGIADTQYF.

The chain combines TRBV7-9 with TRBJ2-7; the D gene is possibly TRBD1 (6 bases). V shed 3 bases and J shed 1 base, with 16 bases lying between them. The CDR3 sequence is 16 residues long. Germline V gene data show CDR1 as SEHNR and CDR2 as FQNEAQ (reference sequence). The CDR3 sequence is CASSLGLGAKSYEQYF. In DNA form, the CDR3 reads TGTGCCAGCAGCTTGGGGTTGGGGGCGAAATCCTACGAGCAGTACTTC.

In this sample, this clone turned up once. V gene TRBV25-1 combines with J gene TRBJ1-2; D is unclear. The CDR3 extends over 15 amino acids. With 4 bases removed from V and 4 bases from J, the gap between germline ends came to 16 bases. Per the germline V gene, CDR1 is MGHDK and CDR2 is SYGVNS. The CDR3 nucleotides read TGTGCCAGCAGTGGGATACAATTAAGCGGCTATGGCTACACCTTC. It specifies CASSGIQLSGYGYTF.

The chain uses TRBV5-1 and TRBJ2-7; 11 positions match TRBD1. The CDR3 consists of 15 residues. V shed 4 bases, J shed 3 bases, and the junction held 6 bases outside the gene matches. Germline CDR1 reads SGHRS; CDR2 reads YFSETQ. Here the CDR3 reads CASSRSGTGGYEQYF. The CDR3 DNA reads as TGCGCCAGCAGCCGCTCCGGGACAGGGGGCTACGAGCAGTACTTC. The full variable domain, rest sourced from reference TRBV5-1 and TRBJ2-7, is KAGVTQTPRYLIKTRGQQVTLSCSPISGHRSVSWYQQTPGQGLQFLFEYFSETQRNKGNFPGRFSGRQFSNSRSEMNVSTLELGDSALYLCASSRSGTGGYEQYFGPGTRLTVT.

The CDR3 DNA reads TGTGCCAGCTCACCAGCGGGGGCCGGGGGAGATACGCAGTATTTT. It is translated as CASSPAGAGGDTQYF. This sequence joins TRBV18 and TRBJ2-3; possible D gene TRBD2, 7 bases. The germline V gene has CDR1 KGHSH and CDR2 LQKENI. CDR3 size: 15 residues. V shed 2 bases and J shed 5 bases, with 14 bases lying between them.

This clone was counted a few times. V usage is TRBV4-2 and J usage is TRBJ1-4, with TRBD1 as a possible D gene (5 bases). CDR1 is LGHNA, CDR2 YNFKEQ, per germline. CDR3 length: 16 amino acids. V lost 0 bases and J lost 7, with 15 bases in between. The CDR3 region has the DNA TGTGCCAGCAGCCAAGAAGGGACGGGGGGGGTTGAAAAACTGTTTTTT. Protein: CASSQEGTGGVEKLFF.

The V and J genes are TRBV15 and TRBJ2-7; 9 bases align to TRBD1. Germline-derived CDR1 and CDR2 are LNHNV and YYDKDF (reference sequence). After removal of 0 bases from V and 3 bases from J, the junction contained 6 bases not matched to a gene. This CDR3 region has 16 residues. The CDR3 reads CATSRDPDRGDYEQYF. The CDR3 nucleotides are TGTGCCACCAGCAGAGATCCCGACAGGGGGGACTACGAGCAGTACTTC. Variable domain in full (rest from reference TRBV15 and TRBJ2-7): DAMVIQNPRYQVTQFGKPVTLSCSQTLNHNVMYWYQQKSSQAPKLLFHYYDKDFNNEADTPDNFQSRRPNTSFCFLDIRSPGLGDTAMYLCATSRDPDRGDYEQYFGPGTRLTVT.

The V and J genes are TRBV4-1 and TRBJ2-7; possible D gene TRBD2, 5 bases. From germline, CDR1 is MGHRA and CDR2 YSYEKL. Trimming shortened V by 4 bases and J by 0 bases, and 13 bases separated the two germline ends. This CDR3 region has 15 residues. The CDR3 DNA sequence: TGCGCCAGCAGCCCGCTAGCTTTGAGCTCCTACGAGCAGTACTTC. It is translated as CASSPLALSSYEQYF.

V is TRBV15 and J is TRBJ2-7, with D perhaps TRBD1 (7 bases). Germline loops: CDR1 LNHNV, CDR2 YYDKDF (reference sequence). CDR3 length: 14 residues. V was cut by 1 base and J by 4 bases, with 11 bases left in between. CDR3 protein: CATSRGGTAYEQYF. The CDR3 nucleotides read TGTGCCACCAGCAGAGGCGGGACAGCTTACGAGCAGTACTTC. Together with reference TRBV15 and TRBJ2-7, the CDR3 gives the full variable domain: DAMVIQNPRYQVTQFGKPVTLSCSQTLNHNVMYWYQQKSSQAPKLLFHYYDKDFNNEADTPDNFQSRRPNTSFCFLDIRSPGLGDTAMYLCATSRGGTAYEQYFGPGTRLTVT.

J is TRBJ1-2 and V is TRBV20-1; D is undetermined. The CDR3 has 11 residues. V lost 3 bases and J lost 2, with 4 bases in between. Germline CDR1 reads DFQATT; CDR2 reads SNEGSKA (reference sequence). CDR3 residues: CSARSNYGYTF. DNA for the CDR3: TGCAGTGCTAGGAGCAACTATGGCTACACCTTC.

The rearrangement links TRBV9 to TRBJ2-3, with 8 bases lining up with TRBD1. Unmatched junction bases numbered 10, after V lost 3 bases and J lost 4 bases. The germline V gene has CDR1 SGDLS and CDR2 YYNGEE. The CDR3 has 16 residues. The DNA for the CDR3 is TGTGCCAGCAGCGGTGGGACAGGATGGGGCCCAGATACGCAGTATTTT. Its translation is CASSGGTGWGPDTQYF.

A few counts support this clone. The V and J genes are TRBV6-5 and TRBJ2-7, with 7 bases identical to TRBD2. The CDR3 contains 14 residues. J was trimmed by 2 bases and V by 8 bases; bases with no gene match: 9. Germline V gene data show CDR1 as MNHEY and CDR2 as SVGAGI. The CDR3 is CASGTTGHPYEQYF. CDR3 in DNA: TGTGCCAGCGGGACTACAGGTCACCCCTACGAGCAGTACTTC.

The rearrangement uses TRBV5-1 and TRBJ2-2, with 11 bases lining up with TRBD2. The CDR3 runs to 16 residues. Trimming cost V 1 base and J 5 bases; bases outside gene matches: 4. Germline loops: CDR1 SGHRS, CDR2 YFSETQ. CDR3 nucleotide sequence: TGCGCCAGCAGCTTGTGGGGACTAGCGGATACCGGGGAGCTGTTTTTT. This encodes CASSLWGLADTGELFF.

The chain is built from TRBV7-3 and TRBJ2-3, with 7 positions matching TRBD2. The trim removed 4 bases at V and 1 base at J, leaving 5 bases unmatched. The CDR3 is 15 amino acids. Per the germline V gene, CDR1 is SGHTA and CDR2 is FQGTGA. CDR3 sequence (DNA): TGTGCCAGCAGCTCGTCTAGCGGTGGCACAGATACGCAGTATTTT. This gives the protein CASSSSSGGTDTQYF.

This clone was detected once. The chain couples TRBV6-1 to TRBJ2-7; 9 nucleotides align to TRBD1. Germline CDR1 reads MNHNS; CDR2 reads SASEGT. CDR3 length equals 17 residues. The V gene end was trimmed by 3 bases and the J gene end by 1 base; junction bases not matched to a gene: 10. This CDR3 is CASSDRDRDDYSYEQYF. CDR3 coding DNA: TGTGCCAGCAGTGATAGGGACAGGGACGACTATTCCTACGAGCAGTACTTC.

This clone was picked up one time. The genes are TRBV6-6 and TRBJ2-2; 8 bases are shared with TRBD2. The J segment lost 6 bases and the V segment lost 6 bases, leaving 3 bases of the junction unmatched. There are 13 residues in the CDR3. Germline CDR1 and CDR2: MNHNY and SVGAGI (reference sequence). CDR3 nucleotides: TGTGCCAGCAGCCCACTAGCGGCCGGGGAGCTGTTTTTT. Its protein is CASSPLAAGELFF.

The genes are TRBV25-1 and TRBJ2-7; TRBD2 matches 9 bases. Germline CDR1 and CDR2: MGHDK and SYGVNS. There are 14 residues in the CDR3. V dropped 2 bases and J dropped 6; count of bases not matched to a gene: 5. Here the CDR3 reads CASSETGTSSEQYF. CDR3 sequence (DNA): TGTGCCAGCAGTGAAACCGGGACTAGCAGCGAGCAGTACTTC.

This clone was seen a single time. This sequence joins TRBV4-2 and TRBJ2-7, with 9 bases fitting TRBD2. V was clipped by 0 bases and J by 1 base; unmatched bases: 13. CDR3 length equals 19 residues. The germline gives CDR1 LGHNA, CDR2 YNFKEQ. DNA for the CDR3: TGTGCCAGCAGCCAAGATTTGCCCAGCGGGGGGTTAGGGTCCTACGAGCAGTACTTC. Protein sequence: CASSQDLPSGGLGSYEQYF.